This TCR beta chain was observed in a study of OX40 agonist ivuxolimab in advanced cancers. Study details: Those treated in dose escalation had hepatocellular carcinoma, melanoma, renal cell cancer or head and neck cancer.

V was cut by 4 bases and J by 4 bases, with 11 bases left in between. Germline CDR1 PRHDT, CDR2 FYEKMQ (reference sequence). The CDR3 has 15 amino acids. The table came from immunoSEQ multiplex PCR; TCRdb's copy has only in-frame clones and leaves some out. The profile shows about 12,000 clones, approximately 78% of them singletons. About this clone: What it binds is unknown.

Study outcomes and limitations: The antigens recognized by the expanded peripheral T cells, that is their antigen specificity, were not determined. Relative to CD4+, CD8+ T cells held more expanded clones on average. At 0.1 to 3.0 mg/kg, clonal expansion of CD4+ and CD8+ blood T cells had occurred by week 6.

The clonotype comes from an adult with an advanced solid tumor such as melanoma, head and neck, liver or kidney cancer. The chain carries TRBV13 and TRBJ1-6; D gene unclear. Material: CD4+ or CD8+ T cells sorted from blood, obtained in a trial of the OX40 agonist ivuxolimab. CDR3 sequence reads: CASSYAGSYNSPLHF. The CDR3 DNA reads TGTGCCAGCAGCTACGCGGGCTCTTATAATTCACCCCTCCACTTT.